Each of the 25 T cell receptor beta chains below was sequenced from the same sample in a study of T cell repertoires in cytomegalovirus infection. TCRdb itself ran the reads through MiXCR, one entry per CDR3 protein. This sample has 310,000 or so distinct CDR3 sequences, with 25% found just once. The specimen sequenced was PBMCs. Receptors originate from a human donor in good health (CMV status not recorded). Some clones in this sample may be carry-over from other donors' samples.

This clonotype appeared a few times. V is TRBV7-2 and J is TRBJ2-1; 14 nucleotides line up with TRBD2. CDR1 and CDR2 (germline): SGHTA, FQGNSA. This CDR3 spans 17 amino acids. J was trimmed by 8 bases and V by 5 bases; bases with no gene match: 11. DNA for the CDR3: TGTGCCAGCAGCGCGGCCGGGACTAGCGGGAGTGGTCATGAGCAGTTCTTC. Encoded protein: CASSAAGTSGSGHEQFF.

In DNA, the CDR3 is TGCAGCGTTGTACAGGCCACGTATGGCTACACCTTC. Amino acids: CSVVQATYGYTF. This sequence joins TRBV29-1 and TRBJ1-2; tentatively, D is TRBD1 (5 bases). Germline loops: CDR1 SQVTM, CDR2 ANQGSEA. CDR3 size: 12 residues. Trimming shortened V by 4 bases and J by 5 bases, and 11 bases separated the two germline ends. Combining the CDR3 with reference TRBV29-1 and TRBJ1-2 gives the whole variable domain SAVISQKPSRDICQRGTSLTIQCQVDSQVTMMFWYRQQPGQSLTLIATANQGSEATYESGFVIDKFPISRPNLTFSTLTVSNMSPEDSSIYLCSVVQATYGYTFGSGTRLTVV.

A few counts support this clonotype. The chain has TRBV28 and TRBJ1-1; a possible D gene is TRBD1 (5 bases). CDR1 is MDHEN and CDR2 is SYDVKM in the germline V gene. Between the trimmed V and J ends, which lost 5 bases and 6 bases, there was a span of 25 bases. The CDR3 totals 17 residues. Here the CDR3 reads CASSPGTSFLLWAEAFF. The CDR3 bases are TGTGCCAGCAGTCCCGGGACGTCCTTTCTCTTATGGGCTGAAGCTTTCTTT.

This clonotype has ten or more counts. CDR3 in DNA: TGTGCCAGCAGCTCCACTAGCGGGGGCCGGGGAGATACGCAGTATTTT. Residues: CASSSTSGGRGDTQYF. V and J are TRBV7-6 and TRBJ2-3; 11 positions agree with TRBD2. V shed 4 bases, J shed 5 bases, and the junction held 8 bases outside the gene matches. The germline V gene encodes CDR1 SGHVS and CDR2 FNYEAQ. The CDR3 has 16 residues.

The chain combines TRBV5-1 with TRBJ2-5, with 9 bases that match TRBD2. This CDR3 comprises 17 residues. CDR1 and CDR2 (germline): SGHRS, YFSETQ. V gave up 0 bases and J gave up 1 base; unmatched junction bases: 7. The CDR3 sequence is CASSLVSSGVGQETQYF. For the CDR3, the DNA is TGCGCCAGCAGCTTGGTTTCTAGCGGGGTGGGCCAAGAGACCCAGTACTTC.

This clonotype appeared a few times. V usage is TRBV5-4 and J usage is TRBJ2-5, with 8 positions matching TRBD1. Germline CDR1 is SGHNT and CDR2 is YYREEE (reference sequence). The CDR3 sequence is 14 residues long. The trim removed 5 bases at V and 0 bases at J, leaving 3 bases unmatched. DNA of the CDR3: TGTGCCAGCAGGGGGGACAGGTACCAAGAGACCCAGTACTTC. Translation gives CASRGDRYQETQYF.

This clonotype was recorded a few times. The chain has TRBV12-3 or TRBV12-4 and TRBJ1-2; D unresolved. Deletions cut 5 bases from V and 4 bases from J, with 11 bases between. There are 13 residues in the CDR3. CDR3 residues: CASSPTASYGYTF. The CDR3 DNA sequence: TGTGCCAGCAGTCCCACAGCCTCCTATGGCTACACCTTC.

V and J are TRBV20-1 and TRBJ2-5, with D possibly being TRBD1 or TRBD2 (5 bases each). The V end was cut by 6 bases, the J end by 7 bases, with 21 bases between. Germline values: CDR1 DFQATT, CDR2 SNEGSKA (reference sequence). The CDR3 is 14 amino acids. CDR3 residues: CSAPWEAATGTQYF. The CDR3 region has the DNA TGCAGTGCGCCGTGGGAAGCGGCTACAGGGACCCAGTACTTC.

The V and J genes are TRBV4-2 and TRBJ2-5; tentative D call: TRBD2 (6 bases). CDR3 length: 15 amino acids. V lost 0 bases and J lost 4, with 12 bases in between. The germline V gene encodes CDR1 LGHNA and CDR2 YNFKEQ. CDR3 residues: CASSQESTSGETQYF. CDR3 DNA: TGTGCCAGCAGCCAAGAGTCGACTAGTGGAGAGACCCAGTACTTC.

J is TRBJ2-1 and V is TRBV29-1, with D possibly TRBD1 on 6 matching bases. The CDR3 sequence is 12 residues long. Trimming stripped 7 bases from V and 8 bases from J, with 15 bases between. Germline V gene sequence: CDR1 SQVTM, CDR2 ANQGSEA. CDR3 residues: CSGLGRGDEQFF. The CDR3 nucleotides read TGCAGCGGACTGGGCAGGGGCGATGAGCAGTTCTTC.

This clonotype showed up just a few times. V usage is TRBV28 and J usage is TRBJ1-5; 8 nucleotides agree with TRBD1. From germline, CDR1 is MDHEN and CDR2 SYDVKM. With V trimmed by 5 bases and J by 4 bases, 13 bases remained unmatched. This CDR3 is 17 amino acids long. DNA of the CDR3: TGTGCCAGCAGTACCCTCTCAGGGGGCATTGGGAATCAGCCCCAGCATTTT. This sequence encodes CASSTLSGGIGNQPQHF.

At least ten counts were recorded for this clonotype. The V call is TRBV7-2, the J call TRBJ1-5, with D hard to call. V was cut by 1 base and J by 2 bases, with 9 bases left in between. The CDR3 sequence is 15 residues long. Germline-derived CDR1 and CDR2 are SGHTA and FQGNSA. The CDR3 reads CASSLEHSRNQPQHF. CDR3 coding DNA: TGTGCCAGCAGCTTAGAACATTCGCGCAATCAGCCCCAGCATTTT.

This clonotype came up many times. Here the CDR3 DNA reads TGTGCCAGCAGCTCACAGGGGGGCACAGATACGCAGTATTTT. Translating it yields CASSSQGGTDTQYF. V gene TRBV11-3 combines with J gene TRBJ2-3; 8 bases are a match to TRBD1. Trimming took 4 bases from V and 1 from J; bases not matched to a gene: 1. CDR3 size: 14 residues. CDR1 is SGHNT and CDR2 is YENEEA in the germline V gene.

This chain connects TRBV7-9 to TRBJ2-7; TRBD1 aligns across 7 bases. Germline V gene lookup returns CDR1 SEHNR and CDR2 FQNEAQ (reference sequence). V shed 9 bases and J 2 bases; nucleotides not matched to a gene: 10. This CDR3 is built from 14 residues. This chain's CDR3 is CASGVTGPTYEQYF. For the CDR3, the DNA is TGTGCCAGTGGGGTGACAGGGCCAACCTACGAGCAGTACTTC.

This clonotype has a count of ten or more. The chain couples TRBV7-2 to TRBJ1-1; D is ambiguous. The CDR3 consists of 12 residues. Germline V gives CDR1 SGHTA, CDR2 FQGNSA. Deletions cut 1 base from V and 10 bases from J, with 10 bases between. The CDR3 spells CASSLGRSGAFF. DNA of the CDR3: TGTGCCAGCAGCTTAGGACGTAGCGGAGCTTTCTTT.

The chain recombines TRBV7-9 with TRBJ2-5, with unresolved D. The CDR3 totals 13 residues. Germline loops: CDR1 SEHNR, CDR2 FQNEAQ (reference sequence). V dropped 5 bases and J dropped 4 bases, with 11 bases sitting between them. This CDR3 reads CASSTAAGETQYF. The CDR3, as DNA: TGTGCCAGCAGCACTGCAGCCGGAGAGACCCAGTACTTC.

The chain recombines TRBV7-1 with TRBJ2-2, with a tentative D call TRBD1 (6 bases). TRBV7-1 has ORF status, its function being uncertain. CDR3 length: 15 amino acids. V lost 5 bases to trimming and J lost 1 base, with 11 bases between them. CDR3 sequence reads: CASSPGTLNTGELFF. CDR3 sequence (DNA): TGTGCCAGCAGCCCTGGGACATTGAACACCGGGGAGCTGTTTTTT.

The chain combines TRBV20-1 with TRBJ2-7; D might be TRBD1 (5 bases). Looked up from germline, CDR1 is DFQATT and CDR2 is SNEGSKA (reference sequence). The CDR3 runs 12 residues. Deletions cut 4 bases from V and 5 bases from J, with 12 bases between. CDR3 bases: TGCAGTGCTAATACTCCAGGGAACGAGCAGTACTTC. It codes for CSANTPGNEQYF.

This clonotype turned up a few times. It may be a read error: a sequence one base away is much more abundant. The CDR3 region is CASSLVTVGGYTF. In DNA form, the CDR3 reads TGTGCCAGCAGCTTAGTTACTGTGGGAGGCTACACCTTC. The chain uses TRBV7-2 and TRBJ1-2, with D uncertain. The CDR3 loop spans 13 amino acids. The V gene's germline CDR1 is SGHTA and CDR2 FQGNSA. Trimming stripped 1 base from V and 8 bases from J, with 11 bases between.

This clonotype was observed a handful of times. The V call is TRBV5-1, the J call TRBJ1-6; D remains ambiguous. This CDR3 comprises 14 residues. Germline V gene sequence: CDR1 SGHRS, CDR2 YFSETQ. V lost 4 bases, J lost 0 bases, and 5 bases lay in between. The CDR3 coding sequence is TGCGCCAGCAGCGAAAGCTCCTATAATTCACCCCTCCACTTT. Encoded protein: CASSESSYNSPLHF.

In this sample, this clonotype turned up a few times. The CDR3 spells CASAGGNQPQHF. The CDR3 nucleotides read TGTGCCAGTGCAGGGGGCAATCAGCCCCAGCATTTT. The chain recombines TRBV28 with TRBJ1-5, with D possibly being TRBD1 (6 bases). The V gene lost 9 bases and the J gene lost 2 bases, with 8 bases spanning the gap. The CDR3 has 12 amino acids. Germline V gene data show CDR1 as MDHEN and CDR2 as SYDVKM.

The sample holds a few counts of this clonotype. This chain joins TRBV6-2 or TRBV6-3 and TRBJ1-1; D is uncertain. The CDR3 runs to 20 residues. The germline CDR1 and CDR2 sequences are MNHEY and SVGEGT. Trimming took off 0 bases at V and 3 bases at J, with 26 bases between the two ends. The CDR3 bases are TGTGCCAGCAGTTACTCTTCCTCGAGGAGGAGCCGACTGTCCTACACTGAAGCTTTCTTT. It translates to CASSYSSSRRSRLSYTEAFF.

This chain links TRBV20-1 with TRBJ1-5; 9 bases align to TRBD1. CDR3 size: 13 residues. The germline V gene encodes CDR1 DFQATT and CDR2 SNEGSKA (reference sequence). V was pared by 5 bases and J by 7 bases, with 6 bases of the junction left unmatched. The CDR3 protein is CSAARDRAQPQHF. As DNA, the CDR3 is TGCAGTGCTGCCAGGGACAGGGCACAGCCCCAGCATTTT.

Many counts were recorded for this clonotype. The J gene is TRBJ2-2, the V gene TRBV20-1; 7 nucleotides agree with TRBD2. This CDR3 contains 11 residues. CDR1 and CDR2 (germline): DFQATT, SNEGSKA (reference sequence). V shed 6 bases, J shed 10 bases, and the junction held 5 bases outside the gene matches. The CDR3 DNA reads as TGCAGTGCGGGACGGGGGGAGGAGCTGTTTTTT. Translation gives CSAGRGEELFF.

This clonotype showed up just a few times. The chain recombines TRBV7-2 with TRBJ1-4; D unclear. Germline values: CDR1 SGHTA, CDR2 FQGNSA. The CDR3 length is 15 residues. V was clipped by 3 bases and J by 5 bases, with 13 bases between them. The CDR3 region has the DNA TGTGCCAGCAGCTTTTTGCGGAGTTCGAATGAAAAACTGTTTTTT. This codes for CASSFLRSSNEKLFF.